The next 27 T cell receptor beta chains were all read from a single sample in a study of T cell changes during pregnancy in multiple sclerosis. The data were produced by immunoSEQ multiplex PCR, yet TCRdb's version contains in-frame clones alone and is incomplete. The sample has about 89,000 clones, about 94% seen once. This specimen consisted of peripheral blood, obtained in the third trimester of pregnancy. The receptor set was obtained from a female donor with multiple sclerosis, enrolled in a pregnancy study.

The chain is built from TRBV30 and TRBJ2-3, with 7 bases matching TRBD2. The germline V gene has CDR1 GTSNPN and CDR2 SVGIG (reference sequence). The CDR3 runs 13 residues. The trim removed 5 bases at V and 3 bases at J, leaving 5 bases unmatched. DNA for the CDR3: TGTGCCTGGTCCCGGACTAGTACAGATACGCAGTATTTT. It translates to CAWSRTSTDTQYF.

The chain couples TRBV25-1 to TRBJ2-1, with D possibly TRBD2 on 6 matching bases. V was trimmed by 7 bases and J by 4 bases, leaving 14 bases between them. Germline lookup yields CDR1 MGHDK and CDR2 SYGVNS. The length of the CDR3 is 14 residues. In nucleotides, the CDR3 is TGTGCCAGCACCCGAATGGGGACTTACAATGAGCAGTTCTTC. This translates into CASTRMGTYNEQFF.

The chain links TRBV5-6 to TRBJ2-4, with 7 nucleotides matching TRBD1. Germline assignment: CDR1 SGHDT and CDR2 YYEEEE. V gave up 3 bases and J gave up 0 bases; unmatched junction bases: 6. This CDR3 has 16 residues. This CDR3 is CASSWRQGIAKNIQYF. CDR3 nucleotide sequence: TGTGCCAGCAGCTGGAGACAGGGAATAGCCAAAAACATTCAGTACTTC.

The CDR3 loop is CASSEGGRLAGPYNEQFF. The CDR3 DNA reads TGTGCCAGCAGTGAAGGCGGAAGGCTAGCGGGACCATACAATGAGCAGTTCTTC. The V call is TRBV25-1, the J call TRBJ2-1, with 9 bases identical to TRBD2. This CDR3 comprises 18 residues. After removal of 2 bases from V and 4 bases from J, the junction contained 12 bases not matched to a gene. Germline V gives CDR1 MGHDK, CDR2 SYGVNS.

On this clone: The same CDR3 is also encoded by other DNA sequences in this sample. This rearrangement joins TRBV5-1 to TRBJ2-3; D might be TRBD2 (7 bases). Looked up from germline, CDR1 is SGHRS and CDR2 is YFSETQ. Trimming removed 3 bases from V and 2 bases from J, with 10 bases in between. The CDR3 is 14 amino acids. The CDR3 is CASSSGGYTDTQYF. CDR3 DNA sequence: TGCGCCAGCAGCTCGGGGGGCTACACAGATACGCAGTATTTT.

V usage is TRBV19 and J usage is TRBJ2-2; a possible D gene is TRBD1 (5 bases). With 6 bases removed from V and 3 bases from J, the gap between germline ends came to 14 bases. Germline loops: CDR1 LNHDA, CDR2 SQIVND (reference sequence). The CDR3 totals 15 residues. The CDR3 loop reads CASRFYGADTGELFF. As DNA, the CDR3 is TGTGCCAGTAGGTTCTATGGGGCTGACACCGGGGAGCTGTTTTTT.

The chain employs TRBV6-6 and TRBJ2-7; 7 bases line up with TRBD1. V gave up 2 bases and J gave up 0 bases; unmatched junction bases: 1. This CDR3 is built from 14 residues. Germline values: CDR1 MNHNY, CDR2 SVGAGI (reference sequence). The CDR3 reads CASSYRDSSYEQYF. The CDR3 DNA reads as TGTGCCAGCAGTTACCGGGACAGCTCCTACGAGCAGTACTTC.

This clone was counted between two and nine times. The chain has TRBV5-4 and TRBJ2-1; no reliable D call. The ends were cut back, 2 bases at V and 2 bases at J, with 11 bases in the middle. This CDR3 comprises 15 residues. Germline V gives CDR1 SGHNT, CDR2 YYREEE (reference sequence). CDR3 DNA: TGTGCCAGCAGCTTAGAGTTCCTAACCTACAATGAGCAGTTCTTC. Amino acids: CASSLEFLTYNEQFF.

The rearrangement joins TRBV28 to TRBJ1-2; no firm D call. In germline, CDR1 is MDHEN, CDR2 SYDVKM. The CDR3 loop spans 14 amino acids. Between the trimmed V and J ends, which lost 5 bases and 8 bases, there was a span of 18 bases. This CDR3 is CASSPTGNPLGYTF. The CDR3 DNA is TGTGCCAGCAGTCCGACCGGGAACCCCCTAGGCTACACCTTC.

This sequence joins TRBV5-8 and TRBJ2-3, with D possibly matching TRBD1 (6 bases). V was clipped by 4 bases and J by 2 bases, with 14 bases between them. The CDR3 spans 15 residues. Germline CDR1 is SGHTS and CDR2 is YDEGEE. The CDR3 region has the DNA TGTGCCAGCAGCCCTCAGGGGTCCCCCACAGATACGCAGTATTTT. Translation: CASSPQGSPTDTQYF.

The V and J genes are TRBV4-3 and TRBJ1-2; 7 bases match TRBD1. This CDR3 contains 16 residues. CDR1 LGHNA and CDR2 YSLEER come from the germline V gene. Trimming cost V 2 bases and J 6 bases; bases outside gene matches: 12. CDR3 DNA: TGCGCCAGCAGCCAAAGATGGGGAGGACAGGTGGATGGCTACACCTTC. Amino acids: CASSQRWGGQVDGYTF.

The rearrangement links TRBV2 to TRBJ2-1; 8 nucleotides agree with TRBD2. CDR1 and CDR2 from the germline V gene are SNHLY and FYNNEI. V was pared by 6 bases and J by 4 bases, with 8 bases of the junction left unmatched. This CDR3 comprises 15 residues. The CDR3 DNA reads as TGTGCCAGCAGGGGCGGAGCGGGGGTATACAATGAGCAGTTCTTC. Translating gives CASRGGAGVYNEQFF.

V and J are TRBV2 and TRBJ1-2; TRBD1 might be the D (6 bases). Germline V gene sequence: CDR1 SNHLY, CDR2 FYNNEI. With 6 bases removed from V and 0 bases from J, the gap between germline ends came to 8 bases. The CDR3 totals 13 residues. The CDR3 reads CASRDSSNYGYTF. The CDR3 bases are TGTGCCAGCAGGGACAGTTCTAACTATGGCTACACCTTC.

The gene calls are TRBV7-8 and TRBJ2-6; D remains unclear. Germline-derived CDR1 and CDR2 are SGHVS and FQNEAQ. V lost 4 bases, J lost 1 base, and 5 bases lay in between. CDR3 length: 14 residues. The CDR3 DNA reads TGTGCCAGCAGCTCCTCGTCTGGGGCCAACGTCCTGACTTTC. As protein: CASSSSSGANVLTF.

This rearrangement joins TRBV15 to TRBJ1-1, with D perhaps TRBD1 (6 bases). Per germline, CDR1 LNHNV and CDR2 YYDKDF (reference sequence). The CDR3 length is 12 residues. Trimming left V 6 bases short and J 4 bases short, with 9 bases between. The DNA for the CDR3 is TGTGCCACCAGGGGAGGGGGCACTGAAGCTTTCTTT. Translated: CATRGGGTEAFF.

The CDR3 DNA is TGTGCCATCAGTGGGACTAGCGGCAATGAGCAGTTCTTC. Translating gives CAISGTSGNEQFF. The rearrangement joins TRBV10-3 to TRBJ2-1, with TRBD2 identical over 10 bases. The V and J ends lost 4 bases and 6 bases, in that order; junction bases with no gene match: 0. Germline V CDR1 and CDR2: ENHRY, SYGVKD. The CDR3 runs to 13 residues.

This clone is a singleton in its sample. This chain links TRBV11-2 with TRBJ1-1; no clear D. The CDR3 contains 12 residues. Germline CDR1 is SGHAT and CDR2 is FQNNGV. With 5 bases removed from V and 6 bases from J, the gap between germline ends came to 10 bases. CDR3 amino acids: CASSLNNAEAFF. The DNA for the CDR3 is TGTGCCAGCAGCCTTAACAACGCTGAAGCTTTCTTT.

The chain employs TRBV6-5 and TRBJ1-3; D unclear. The V end was cut by 5 bases, the J end by 0 bases, with 11 bases between. This CDR3 is 15 amino acids long. Germline CDR1 reads MNHEY; CDR2 reads SVGAGI. The CDR3 DNA reads TGTGCCAGCAGTAGGGAACGGGACTCTGGAAACACCATATATTTT. Encoded protein: CASSRERDSGNTIYF.

This sequence joins TRBV27 and TRBJ2-7; 8 bases line up with TRBD2. The CDR3 consists of 14 residues. V shed 6 bases, J shed 3 bases, and the junction held 7 bases outside the gene matches. Germline V lookup: CDR1 MNHEY, CDR2 SMNVEV (reference sequence). The CDR3 here is CASSARSGNYEQYF. The CDR3 DNA follows: TGTGCCAGCAGCGCCCGTAGCGGGAACTACGAGCAGTACTTC.

This chain links TRBV30 with TRBJ1-1; tentative D call: TRBD1 (5 bases). This CDR3 region has 14 residues. CDR1 is GTSNPN, CDR2 SVGIG, per germline (reference sequence). Between the trimmed V and J ends, which lost 8 bases and 0 bases, there was a span of 16 bases. The CDR3 DNA is TGTGCCATGGGGGGAGGGGTGATGAACACTGAAGCTTTCTTT. Its translation: CAMGGGVMNTEAFF.

This clone showed up just once. The genes are TRBV19 and TRBJ2-2, with 13 bases that match TRBD2. The CDR3 consists of 20 residues. The V gene end was trimmed by 7 bases and the J gene end by 4 bases; junction bases not matched to a gene: 18. Germline CDR1 is LNHDA and CDR2 is SQIVND (reference sequence). CDR3 DNA: TGTGCCAGTATCCCCGGAGGGTTCTTGGGACTAGCGGGAAGCACCGGGGAGCTGTTTTTT. Protein: CASIPGGFLGLAGSTGELFF.

This chain uses TRBV28 with TRBJ1-2; D is uncertain. The CDR3 contains 14 residues. Germline V gives CDR1 MDHEN, CDR2 SYDVKM. Trimming shortened V by 1 base and J by 6 bases, and 12 bases separated the two germline ends. The CDR3 is CASSLYPVRDGYTF. In nucleotides, the CDR3 is TGTGCCAGCAGTTTATACCCGGTGAGGGATGGCTACACCTTC.

The V and J genes are TRBV15 and TRBJ1-4; unclear D gene. With 2 bases removed from V and 5 bases from J, the gap between germline ends came to 15 bases. Germline V gene sequence: CDR1 LNHNV, CDR2 YYDKDF (reference sequence). The length of the CDR3 is 16 residues. In nucleotides, the CDR3 is TGTGCCACCAGCAGACCTCGAGACTCCTCGAATGAAAAACTGTTTTTT. It translates to CATSRPRDSSNEKLFF. The full variable domain, with the rest looked up from reference TRBV15 and TRBJ1-4, is DAMVIQNPRYQVTQFGKPVTLSCSQTLNHNVMYWYQQKSSQAPKLLFHYYDKDFNNEADTPDNFQSRRPNTSFCFLDIRSPGLGDTAMYLCATSRPRDSSNEKLFFGSGTQLSVL.

The chain combines TRBV5-1 with TRBJ2-7, with 7 bases identical to TRBD2. Germline CDR1 reads SGHRS; CDR2 reads YFSETQ. The length of the CDR3 is 15 residues. V was clipped by 1 base and J by 0 bases; unmatched bases: 4. CDR3 protein: CASSLLRDYSYEQYF. The CDR3, as DNA: TGCGCCAGCAGCTTGCTCAGGGACTACTCCTACGAGCAGTACTTC.

The CDR3, as DNA: TGTGCCAGCAGTTACCGTCCGGGCGGGGACTACGAGCAGTACTTC. Translated: CASSYRPGGDYEQYF. The chain links TRBV6-6 to TRBJ2-7, with a tentative D call TRBD2 (6 bases). This CDR3 contains 15 residues. Trimming shortened V by 2 bases and J by 3 bases, and 14 bases separated the two germline ends. The germline CDR1 and CDR2 sequences are MNHNY and SVGAGI (reference sequence).

The chain is built from TRBV7-9 and TRBJ2-7; TRBD1 agrees at 10 bases. J gave up 6 bases and V 5 bases, and 13 bases lay outside the gene matches. The V gene's germline CDR1 is SEHNR and CDR2 FQNEAQ (reference sequence). The CDR3 extends over 16 amino acids. This CDR3 reads CASSPESGTGVGEQYF. In DNA form, the CDR3 reads TGTGCCAGCAGCCCGGAATCCGGGACAGGGGTTGGCGAGCAGTACTTC.

The V and J genes are TRBV6-5 and TRBJ2-5, with D unclear. Trimming removed 4 bases at V and 0 bases at J, with 15 bases between. CDR1 is MNHEY and CDR2 is SVGAGI in the germline V gene. This CDR3 is 16 amino acids long. The CDR3 protein is CASSFSPHMYQETQYF. For the CDR3, the DNA is TGTGCCAGCAGTTTCTCCCCCCACATGTACCAAGAGACCCAGTACTTC.